This T cell receptor (beta chain) was identified in a study of blood T cell repertoires in COVID-19. Background on the study: The study drew acute and convalescent COVID-19 samples from the United States, Italy and Spain.

The study recruited people aged 18 to 89 years across some 23 US areas. Cohort allocation depended upon clinical history that participants reported. Donors in Cohort 3 counted as recovered after two negative PCRs, clearance, or symptom resolution. The table came from immunoSEQ multiplex PCR; TCRdb's copy has only in-frame clones and leaves some out. There are about 270,000 clones in the sample; 88% occur only once, and 2.5% to 3.5% lies in the top ten. This CDR3 has 13 amino acids. V was trimmed by 2 bases and J by 7 bases, leaving 6 bases between them. Germline V CDR1 and CDR2: SGHTA, FQGNSA. The receptor was isolated from a woman between 45 and 65 years old who had recovered from COVID-19. Source material: PBMCs or T cells enriched from blood (not recorded which). This chain connects TRBV7-2 to TRBJ1-6; possible D gene TRBD1, 5 bases. CDR3 residues: CASSLQGNSPLHF. The CDR3, as DNA: TGTGCCAGCAGCTTACAGGGAAATTCACCCCTCCACTTT.